This T cell receptor beta chain is drawn from a study of breast tumors, draining lymph nodes, adjacent tissues. This clonotype came up many times. Its specificity is not known. TCRdb ran MiXCR on the multiplex PCR reads and lists one entry per CDR3 protein. The data hold nearly 200,000 distinct CDR3 sequences, with approximately 33% observed a single time. This CDR3 contains 13 residues. In germline, CDR1 is DFQATT, CDR2 SNEGSKA (reference sequence). V was clipped by 3 bases and J by 6 bases; unmatched bases: 4. General study findings and limits: Compared with lymph nodes, tumors were less diverse; compared with nontumor tissue, more. The lymph node origin of tumor T cells was framed as consistent with a hypothesis, not demonstrated.

Breast cancer patients provided tissue from their axillary draining lymph nodes. The specimen sequenced was axillary lymph node tissue. The receptor was derived from a female donor with breast cancer. Some clones in this sample may be carry-over from other donors' samples. The V gene is TRBV20-1, the J gene TRBJ1-2, with TRBD1 matching 10 bases. The DNA for the CDR3 is TGCAGTGCTAGTCCCGGGACAGGGGATGGCTACACCTTC. Amino acid sequence: CSASPGTGDGYTF.